The 10 T cell receptor beta chains presented below share a single source sample, sequenced in a study of shared clonotypes between healthy human individuals. Sequencing was performed with immunoSEQ multiplex PCR; in TCRdb, only in-frame clones are kept and a portion is missing. The sample has some 1.5 million clones, approximately 98% seen once. The sequenced material came from naive CD4+ T cells sorted from blood. This sample's subset: CD45RA+ positively selected. The source of these receptors is a man in his thirties or forties in good health.

The chain employs TRBV5-4 and TRBJ2-3, with D possibly called TRBD1 or TRBD2 (5 bases each). Per germline, CDR1 SGHNT and CDR2 YYREEE (reference sequence). Trimming pared 4 bases from V and 4 bases from J, leaving 16 bases between. This CDR3 is built from 15 residues. CDR3 nucleotides: TGTGCCAGCAGCCGGGACCCAGCAACCCCAGATACGCAGTATTTT. Translation: CASSRDPATPDTQYF.

V gene TRBV11-2 combines with J gene TRBJ2-2, with D tentatively TRBD1 (5 bases). Germline CDR1 and CDR2: SGHAT and FQNNGV. This CDR3 contains 15 residues. Trimming removed 6 bases at V and 4 bases at J, with 15 bases between. The CDR3 spells CASRDFGRGTGELFF. In DNA, the CDR3 is TGTGCCAGCAGAGACTTCGGAAGGGGCACCGGGGAGCTGTTTTTT.

This CDR3 is CASTSQSAGNDQPQHF. CDR3 in DNA: TGTGCCAGCACTTCCCAGAGCGCAGGGAATGATCAGCCCCAGCATTTT. The rearrangement links TRBV6-4 to TRBJ1-5; D might be TRBD1 (5 bases). Trimming removed 7 bases from V and 5 bases from J, with 21 bases in between. Germline-derived CDR1 and CDR2 are MRHNA and SNTAGT. The CDR3 is 16 amino acids.

This chain uses TRBV10-1 with TRBJ1-1, with D uncertain. V was pared by 2 bases and J by 10 bases, with 14 bases between. Per the germline V gene, CDR1 is WNHNN and CDR2 is SYGVQD (reference sequence). The CDR3 covers 13 residues. The CDR3: CASSEKATVGAFF. For the CDR3, the DNA is TGCGCCAGCAGTGAGAAGGCAACTGTTGGAGCTTTCTTT.

The V gene is TRBV5-5, the J gene TRBJ1-3; D is unclear. V was cut by 2 bases and J by 0 bases, with 12 bases left in between. Germline values: CDR1 SGHKS, CDR2 YYEKEE (reference sequence). The CDR3 is 16 residues long. CDR3 DNA sequence: TGTGCCAGCAGCTTTCCACAGATCCTCTCTGGAAACACCATATATTTT. Translation: CASSFPQILSGNTIYF.

V and J are TRBV7-7 and TRBJ2-3; perhaps TRBD2 as D (6 bases). V was shortened by 3 bases and J by 2 bases, with 15 bases between the two germline ends. CDR3 size: 16 residues. In germline, CDR1 is SSHAT, CDR2 FNYEAQ (reference sequence). CDR3: CASSLGLGTATDTQYF. The DNA of the CDR3 is TGTGCCAGCAGCTTGGGACTGGGAACCGCCACAGATACGCAGTATTTT.

This clone was detected once. The rearrangement links TRBV5-6 to TRBJ1-2; D is unresolved. This CDR3 spans 13 amino acids. Trimming removed 2 bases from V and 5 bases from J, with 10 bases in between. The germline V gene encodes CDR1 SGHDT and CDR2 YYEEEE. The CDR3: CASSLDVGYGYTF. The CDR3 bases are TGTGCCAGCAGCTTAGATGTTGGGTATGGCTACACCTTC.

The chain combines TRBV7-2 with TRBJ2-7; TRBD2 matches 9 bases. CDR3 length equals 14 residues. Trimming at V came to 7 bases and at J to 1 base, leaving 5 bases not matched to a gene. Germline-derived CDR1 and CDR2 are SGHTA and FQGNSA. The CDR3 loop is CASTSGRPSYEQYF. For the CDR3, the DNA is TGTGCCAGCACCAGCGGGAGGCCTTCCTACGAGCAGTACTTC.

V gene TRBV7-2 combines with J gene TRBJ2-7; D is possibly TRBD1 (6 bases). CDR1 SGHTA and CDR2 FQGNSA come from the germline V gene. V lost 2 bases and J 6 bases, leaving 14 bases between the germline ends. This CDR3 spans 14 amino acids. As DNA, the CDR3 is TGTGCCAGCAGCTTACAGGGGCCGCTGGTCGAGCAGTACTTC. It specifies CASSLQGPLVEQYF.

This clone was seen a single time. V is TRBV15 and J is TRBJ2-7; 11 positions agree with TRBD2. In germline, CDR1 is LNHNV, CDR2 YYDKDF (reference sequence). This CDR3 has 15 amino acids. Losses at the gene ends were 0 bases for V and 5 bases for J; bases not matched to a gene: 3. The CDR3 coding sequence is TGTGCCACCAGCAGAGAACTAGCGGGAGCCAACGAGCAGTACTTC. Its translation is CATSRELAGANEQYF.